This T cell receptor (beta chain) was identified during a study of blood T cell repertoires in COVID-19. In the study overall: Some COVID-19 samples were acute and others convalescent; all came from the United States, Italy and Spain. T cells, B-cell-depleted T cells, or PBMCs provided the cDNA or gDNA that served as material.

Authors' analysis steps: Amplified reference gene primers provided the basis for estimating nucleated cell counts. TCRdb's table, derived via immunoSEQ multiplex PCR, lists solely in-frame clones and lacks some. V and J calls and clone size come straight from that table; D and trimming were deduced from the DNA. The sample includes about 50,000 clones, about 82% of them seen just once. The CDR3 sequence is 15 residues long. Trimming cost V 4 bases and J 11 bases; bases outside gene matches: 7. Germline loops: CDR1 SGHVS, CDR2 FQNEAQ. The TCR originated in a woman aged 60-70 years with acute or convalescent COVID-19. The chain couples TRBV7-8 to TRBJ1-6; 11 bases fit TRBD1. The sequenced sample was peripheral blood. The CDR3 DNA sequence: TGTGCCAGCAGCTCTACCGGGACAGGGGGTACACCCCTCCACTTT. This sequence encodes CASSSTGTGGTPLHF.